This T cell receptor (beta chain) was found in a study of T cell clones after liver transplantation. Repertoires were generated with immunoSEQ multiplex PCR, while TCRdb's copy carries only in-frame clones and drops some. The table has roughly 40,000 clones, 86% seen once; the top ten hold around 2.5%. Germline lookup yields CDR1 SGDLS and CDR2 YYNGEE. The junction had 6 bases not matched to a gene; V was cut back by 1 base and J by 7 bases. This CDR3 is 15 amino acids long. The chain links TRBV9 to TRBJ2-1, with 9 bases fitting TRBD2. The receptor comes from a human patient who received a liver transplant. Some T cells may be transferred from the graft donor. Sequencing used CD4+ T cells from blood, obtained 24 months after liver transplant. The CDR3, as DNA: TGTGCCAGCAGCGTACGGCGGGAGGGCCAGAATGAGCAGTTCTTC. Translated, it gives CASSVRREGQNEQFF.